The clone carrying this TCR beta chain was picked up many times. What it recognizes is unknown. The CDR3 has 17 residues. Losses at the gene ends were 1 base for V and 1 base for J; bases not matched to a gene: 5. In germline, CDR1 is SGHRS, CDR2 YFSETQ. TCRdb recomputed calls from the 5' RACE reads with MiXCR, one row per CDR3 protein. The repertoire includes about 400,000 distinct CDR3 sequences, over 13% of them detected once, and about 22% sits in the top ten. These data come from a study of T-cell memory formation after mild COVID-19. About the study: Among the donors, TCR clusters were largely specific to each donor.

General study findings and limits: Largely, contracting CD4+ clones fell within CM and EM, and contracting CD8+ clones within EMRA. Confirmation was lacking for SARS-CoV-2 specificity of second-wave clones that peaked on day 37.

Sequencing was carried out using PBMCs or a T cell subset sorted from them (not recorded which). The rearrangement links TRBV5-1 to TRBJ2-5; the match to TRBD2 covers 12 bases. The sequence was collected from a man between 18 and 35 years old who had mild COVID-19 (a few samples of this study predate the infection). Cell type and time point are not known. CDR3 nucleotide sequence: TGCGCCAGCAGCTTGCTAGCGGGGGGGCCTGGCCAAGAGACCCAGTACTTC. Translating gives CASSLLAGGPGQETQYF.